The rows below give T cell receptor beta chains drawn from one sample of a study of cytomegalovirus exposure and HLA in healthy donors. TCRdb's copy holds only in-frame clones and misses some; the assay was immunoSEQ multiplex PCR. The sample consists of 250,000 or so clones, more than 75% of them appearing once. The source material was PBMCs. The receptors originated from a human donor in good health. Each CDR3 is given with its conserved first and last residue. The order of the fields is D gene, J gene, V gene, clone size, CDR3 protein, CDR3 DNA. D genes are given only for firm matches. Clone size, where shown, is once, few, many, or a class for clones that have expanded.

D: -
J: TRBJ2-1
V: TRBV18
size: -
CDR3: CASSPYRDTEQFF
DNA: TGTGCCAGCTCACCCTACAGGGACACTGAGCAGTTCTTC

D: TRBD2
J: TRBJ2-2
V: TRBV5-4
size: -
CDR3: CASSPGPLAGDGELFF
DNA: TGTGCCAGCAGCCCGGGGCCACTAGCGGGAGACGGGGAGCTGTTTTTT

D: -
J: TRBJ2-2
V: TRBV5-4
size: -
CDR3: CASSRGGTVTGELFF
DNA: TGTGCCAGCAGCCGCGGAGGGACAGTTACCGGGGAGCTGTTTTTT

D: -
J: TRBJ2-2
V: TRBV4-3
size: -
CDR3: CASSQGGGELFF
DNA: TGCGCCAGCAGCCAGGGGGGCGGGGAGCTGTTTTTT

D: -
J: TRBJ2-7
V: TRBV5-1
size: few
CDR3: CASSHSYEQYF
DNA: TGCGCCAGCAGCCACTCCTACGAGCAGTACTTC

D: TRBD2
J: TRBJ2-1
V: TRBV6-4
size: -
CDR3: CASSAPTRLAGGPRNEQFF
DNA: TGTGCCAGCAGTGCCCCGACAAGACTAGCGGGAGGGCCAAGGAATGAGCAGTTCTTC

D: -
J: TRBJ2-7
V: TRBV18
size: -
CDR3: CASSRQDHSNEQYF
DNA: TGTGCCAGCTCCCGTCAGGATCACTCCAACGAGCAGTACTTC

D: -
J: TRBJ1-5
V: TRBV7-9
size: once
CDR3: CASSLVVGGESNQPQHF
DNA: TGTGCCAGCAGCTTAGTGGTAGGGGGTGAGAGCAATCAGCCCCAGCATTTT

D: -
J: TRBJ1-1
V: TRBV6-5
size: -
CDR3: CASTHGSGTEAFF
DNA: TGTGCCAGCACCCACGGGAGTGGCACTGAAGCTTTCTTT

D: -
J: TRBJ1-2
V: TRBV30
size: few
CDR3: CAWRSLSTAPPIYGYTF
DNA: TGTGCCTGGAGATCACTCTCAACAGCACCTCCAATCTATGGCTACACCTTC

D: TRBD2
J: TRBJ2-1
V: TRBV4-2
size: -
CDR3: CASSSPTGLAGDGEFF
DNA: TGTGCCAGCAGCAGCCCTACCGGACTAGCGGGAGATGGTGAGTTCTTC

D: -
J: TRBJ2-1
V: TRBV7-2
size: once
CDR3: CASSLPWSSYNEQFF
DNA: TGTGCCAGCAGCTTACCCTGGAGCTCCTACAATGAGCAGTTCTTC

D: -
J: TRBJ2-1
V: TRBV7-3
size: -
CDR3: CASSLAAPSSYNEQFF
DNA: TGTGCCAGCAGCTTAGCGGCGCCGAGCTCCTACAATGAGCAGTTCTTC

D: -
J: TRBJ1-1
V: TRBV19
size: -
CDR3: CASSRTAGTEAFF
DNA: TGTGCCAGTAGTAGGACAGCTGGCACTGAAGCTTTCTTT

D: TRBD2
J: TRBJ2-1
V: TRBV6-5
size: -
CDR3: CASSYTELGGGEQFF
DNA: TGTGCCAGCAGTTACACGGAGTTGGGGGGAGGGGAGCAGTTCTTC

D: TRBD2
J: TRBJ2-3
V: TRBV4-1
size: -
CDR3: CASRTSGDTDTQYF
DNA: TGCGCCAGCAGGACTAGCGGGGACACAGATACGCAGTATTTT

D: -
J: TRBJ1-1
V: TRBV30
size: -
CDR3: CAGQGQLNTEAFF
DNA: TGTGCCGGCCAAGGACAGCTGAACACTGAAGCTTTCTTT

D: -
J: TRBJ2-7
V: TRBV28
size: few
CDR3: CASNYGTYEQYF
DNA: TGTGCCAGCAATTACGGTACCTACGAGCAGTACTTC

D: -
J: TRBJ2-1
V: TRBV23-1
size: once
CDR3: CASSQSTSYNEQFF
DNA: TGCGCCAGCAGTCAATCCACTTCCTACAATGAGCAGTTCTTC

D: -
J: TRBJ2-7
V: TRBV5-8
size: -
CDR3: CASSLAAGPGGYEQYF
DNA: TGTGCCAGCAGCTTGGCGGCGGGACCGGGCGGCTACGAGCAGTACTTC

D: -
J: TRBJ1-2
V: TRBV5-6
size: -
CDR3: CASSLTIPNYGYTF
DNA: TGTGCCAGCAGCTTGACAATACCTAACTATGGCTACACCTTC

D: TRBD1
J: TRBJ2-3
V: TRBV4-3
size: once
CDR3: CASSQDTGTGARDTQYF
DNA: TGCGCCAGCAGCCAAGATACTGGGACAGGGGCGAGGGATACGCAGTATTTT

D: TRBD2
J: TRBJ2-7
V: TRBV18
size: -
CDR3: CASSRLAENEQYF
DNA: TGTGCCAGCTCACGACTAGCGGAAAACGAGCAGTACTTC

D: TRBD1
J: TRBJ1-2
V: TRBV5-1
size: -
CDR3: CASSPTGQPEGGYTF
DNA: TGCGCCAGCAGCCCGACGGGACAGCCCGAGGGAGGCTACACCTTC

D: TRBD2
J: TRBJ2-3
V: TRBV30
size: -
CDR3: CAWSTPSGRAADTQYF
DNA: TGTGCCTGGAGTACCCCTAGCGGGAGGGCGGCAGATACGCAGTATTTT

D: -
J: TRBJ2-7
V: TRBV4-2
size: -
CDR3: CASSQEAGATYEQYF
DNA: TGTGCCAGCAGCCAGGAGGCAGGGGCCACCTACGAGCAGTACTTC

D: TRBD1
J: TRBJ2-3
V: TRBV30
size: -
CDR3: CAWSVPYRRRSAGQGTDTQYF
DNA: TGTGCCTGGAGTGTACCGTATCGTCGACGAAGCGCGGGACAGGGGACAGATACGCAGTATTTT

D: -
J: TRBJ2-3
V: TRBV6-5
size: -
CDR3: CASSSREADTQYF
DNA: TGTGCCAGCAGTTCGCGGGAAGCAGATACGCAGTATTTT

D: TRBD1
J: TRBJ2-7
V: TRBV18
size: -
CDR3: CASSLTRDRGYEQYF
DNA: TGTGCCAGCTCATTGACAAGAGACAGGGGATACGAGCAGTACTTC

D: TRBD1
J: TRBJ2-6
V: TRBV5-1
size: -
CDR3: CASSSGQGAGGANVLTF
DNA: TGCGCCAGCAGCTCGGGACAGGGGGCGGGTGGGGCCAACGTCCTGACTTTC

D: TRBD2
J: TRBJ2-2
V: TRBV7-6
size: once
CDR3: CASSLETSGRSGELFF
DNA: TGTGCCAGCAGCTTAGAGACTAGCGGGAGATCCGGGGAGCTGTTTTTT

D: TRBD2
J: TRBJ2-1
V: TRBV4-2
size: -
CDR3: CASSRLAGQPESYNEQFF
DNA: TGTGCCAGCAGCAGGCTAGCGGGCCAACCTGAGTCCTACAATGAGCAGTTCTTC

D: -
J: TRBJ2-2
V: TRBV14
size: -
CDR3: CASSQGGALRHTGELFF
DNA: TGTGCCAGCAGCCAGGGGGGGGCCTTAAGGCACACCGGGGAGCTGTTTTTT

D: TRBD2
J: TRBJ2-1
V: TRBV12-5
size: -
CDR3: CASGWGTSGRARSYNEQFF
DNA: TGTGCTAGTGGTTGGGGGACTAGCGGGAGGGCCAGGTCCTACAATGAGCAGTTCTTC

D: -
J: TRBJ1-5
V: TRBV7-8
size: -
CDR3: CASSLIPGGPVDQPQHF
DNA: TGTGCCAGCAGCTTAATTCCCGGGGGGCCTGTCGATCAGCCCCAGCATTTT

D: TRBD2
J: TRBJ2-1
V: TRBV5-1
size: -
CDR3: CASSSGTSGRDEQFF
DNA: TGCGCCAGCAGCTCTGGGACTAGCGGGAGAGATGAGCAGTTCTTC

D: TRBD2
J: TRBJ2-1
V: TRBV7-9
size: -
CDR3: CASSWGLDNEQFF
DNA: TGTGCCAGCAGCTGGGGACTAGACAATGAGCAGTTCTTC

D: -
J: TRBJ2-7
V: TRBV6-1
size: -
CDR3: CASRAGKGAPYEQYF
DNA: TGTGCCAGCAGGGCGGGAAAGGGGGCGCCCTACGAGCAGTACTTC

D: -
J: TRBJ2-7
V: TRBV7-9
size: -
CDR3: CASSSIRLSSYEQYF
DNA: TGTGCCAGCAGTTCGATCCGCCTAAGCTCCTACGAGCAGTACTTC

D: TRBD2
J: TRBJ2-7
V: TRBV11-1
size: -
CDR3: CASSLARGGRGYEQYF
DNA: TGTGCCAGCAGCTTAGCGCGGGGCGGGAGAGGCTACGAGCAGTACTTC

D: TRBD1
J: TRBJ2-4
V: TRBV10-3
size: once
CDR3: CAISTDRGSGNIQYF
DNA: TGTGCCATCAGTACGGACAGGGGGAGTGGTAACATTCAGTACTTC

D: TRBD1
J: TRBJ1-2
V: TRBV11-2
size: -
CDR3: CASSLDRGQGFDYTF
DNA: TGTGCCAGCAGCTTAGACCGTGGACAGGGTTTCGACTACACCTTC

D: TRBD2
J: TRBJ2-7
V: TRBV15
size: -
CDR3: CATSGEAGDSYEQYF
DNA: TGTGCCACCAGCGGGGAAGCGGGAGATTCCTACGAGCAGTACTTC

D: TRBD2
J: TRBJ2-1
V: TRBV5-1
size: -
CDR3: CASSLGAGEKQFF
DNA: TGCGCCAGCAGCTTGGGGGCGGGGGAAAAGCAGTTCTTC

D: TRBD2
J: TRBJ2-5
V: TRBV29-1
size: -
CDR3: CSVLRTSGRDRETQYF
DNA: TGCAGCGTCTTAAGGACTAGCGGGAGGGATAGAGAGACCCAGTACTTC

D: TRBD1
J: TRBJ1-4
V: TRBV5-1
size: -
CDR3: CASSSSTDRGTEKLFF
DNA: TGCGCCAGCAGCTCTTCAACAGACAGGGGAACGGAAAAACTGTTTTTT

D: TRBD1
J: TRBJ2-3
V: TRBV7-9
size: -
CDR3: CASSAGTGGTDTQYF
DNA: TGTGCCAGCAGCGCCGGGACAGGGGGCACAGATACGCAGTATTTT

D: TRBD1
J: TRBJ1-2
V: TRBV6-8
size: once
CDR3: CASSLDRVRYGYTF
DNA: TGTGCCAGCAGCCTAGACAGGGTCCGCTATGGCTACACCTTC

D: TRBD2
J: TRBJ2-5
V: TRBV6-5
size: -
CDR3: CASSRGLAGVETQYF
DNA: TGTGCCAGCAGTAGGGGGCTAGCGGGAGTAGAGACCCAGTACTTC

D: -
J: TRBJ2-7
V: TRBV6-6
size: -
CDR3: CASSPRELVRPEQYF
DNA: TGTGCCAGCAGCCCCCGGGAGCTCGTCCGTCCCGAGCAGTACTTC

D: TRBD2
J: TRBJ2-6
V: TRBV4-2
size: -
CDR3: CASSLSGGPGANVLTF
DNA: TGTGCCAGCAGCCTGTCGGGGGGGCCTGGGGCCAACGTCCTGACTTTC

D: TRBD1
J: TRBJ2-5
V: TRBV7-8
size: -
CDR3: CASSNRDRGFRSEETQYF
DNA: TGTGCCAGCAGCAACCGGGACAGGGGTTTTCGGTCGGAAGAGACCCAGTACTTC

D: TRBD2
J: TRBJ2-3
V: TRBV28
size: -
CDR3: CASQAVVGSSGSTDTQYF
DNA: TGTGCCAGTCAAGCAGTTGTGGGGTCTAGCGGGAGTACAGATACGCAGTATTTT

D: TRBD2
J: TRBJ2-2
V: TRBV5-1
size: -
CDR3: CASSLVASGTVTGELFF
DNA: TGCGCCAGCAGCTTGGTGGCTAGCGGGACCGTCACCGGGGAGCTGTTTTTT

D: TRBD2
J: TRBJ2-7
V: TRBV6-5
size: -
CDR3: CASTKLAGGPGEQYF
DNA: TGTGCCAGCACCAAGCTAGCGGGAGGGCCAGGCGAGCAGTACTTC

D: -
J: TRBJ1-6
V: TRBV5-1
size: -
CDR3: CASRGPTSSYNSPLHF
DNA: TGCGCCAGCAGGGGCCCTACGAGCTCCTATAATTCACCCCTCCACTTT

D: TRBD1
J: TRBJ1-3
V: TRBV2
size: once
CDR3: CASSDPGQRSGNTIYF
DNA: TGTGCCAGCAGTGACCCGGGACAGCGCTCTGGAAACACCATATATTTT

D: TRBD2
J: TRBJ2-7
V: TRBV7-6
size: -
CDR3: CASSPTGRGAYEQYF
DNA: TGTGCCAGCAGCCCAACGGGGAGGGGTGCCTACGAGCAGTACTTC